The present T cell receptor beta chain was sequenced within a study of response to subunit inactivated influenza vaccine. Losses at the gene ends were 10 bases for V and 4 bases for J; bases not matched to a gene: 15. Germline values: CDR1 MNHNS, CDR2 SASEGT. The CDR3 contains 16 residues. General study findings and limits: Authors suggested that a seasonal influenza vaccination recruits few new T cells each time.

With respect to this clonotype: Its antigen remains unknown.

TCRdb re-analysed the RT-PCR reads in MiXCR, keeping a single row per CDR3 protein. The data contain some 190,000 distinct CDR3 sequences, approximately 14% of them singletons. Sample: CD8+ T cells sorted from PBMCs, taken roughly 5 days after vaccination. This chain uses TRBV6-1 with TRBJ2-3; TRBD1 agrees at 9 bases. The TCR was taken from a man aged 50-59 years who received an inactivated influenza vaccine. CDR3 loop: CAISDVYRGLADTQYF. The DNA of the CDR3 is TGTGCCATCAGCGACGTATACAGGGGGCTGGCAGATACGCAGTATTTT.